The clone carrying this T cell receptor (beta chain) appeared once. Treatment specified: randomized to nivolumab then ipilimumab (arm A) or the reverse (arm B). Sorted cells were live CD3+CD8+, lacking CD19 and CD56, from PBMCs. This sample stems from a study of sequential checkpoint blockade in melanoma. Study-wide background: Patients were randomized 1:1 to nivolumab-then-ipilimumab or ipilimumab-then-nivolumab first-line.

This table comes from immunoSEQ multiplex PCR, and its TCRdb copy is limited to in-frame clones, with some not included. The sample lists about 11,000 clones; 60% to 80% were seen once. The germline gives CDR1 MNHEY, CDR2 SMNVEV (reference sequence). V lost 0 bases, J lost 6 bases, and 0 bases stayed unmatched. There are 15 residues in the CDR3. Source: CD8+ T cells sorted from blood (inferred from file names), taken from a patient given nivolumab and ipilimumab in sequence. V usage is TRBV27 and J usage is TRBJ2-1; 12 bases match TRBD2. The sequence was obtained from a human donor with melanoma. The CDR3 region has the DNA TGTGCCAGCAGTTTATCGACTAGCGGGAGCAATGAGCAGTTCTTC. Translation gives CASSLSTSGSNEQFF.